The clone carrying this TCR beta chain was seen a handful of times. Amplified regions were TCR beta CDR3 sequences from RNA transcripts. The study used the HTBI primer set for a first-round RT-PCR of the TCR CDR3. TCRdb analysed the multiplex PCR reads with MiXCR anew, one entry per CDR3 protein. Here the sample spans under 500,000 distinct CDR3 sequences, over 12% being singletons. This record belongs to a study of T cells in Graves' hyperthyroidism and ophthalmopathy. Sequenced material: blood. This TCR was sampled from a man in his forties or fifties with Graves' ophthalmopathy.

The CDR3 nucleotides read TGTGCCAGCAGCCGAGAGAGGGACTACGAGCAGTACTTC. This gives the protein CASSRERDYEQYF. This chain connects TRBV7-9 to TRBJ2-7; tentative D call: TRBD2 (5 bases). Germline CDR1 SEHNR, CDR2 FQNEAQ (reference sequence). The length of the CDR3 is 13 residues. The ends were cut back, 5 bases at V and 3 bases at J, with 11 bases in the middle.